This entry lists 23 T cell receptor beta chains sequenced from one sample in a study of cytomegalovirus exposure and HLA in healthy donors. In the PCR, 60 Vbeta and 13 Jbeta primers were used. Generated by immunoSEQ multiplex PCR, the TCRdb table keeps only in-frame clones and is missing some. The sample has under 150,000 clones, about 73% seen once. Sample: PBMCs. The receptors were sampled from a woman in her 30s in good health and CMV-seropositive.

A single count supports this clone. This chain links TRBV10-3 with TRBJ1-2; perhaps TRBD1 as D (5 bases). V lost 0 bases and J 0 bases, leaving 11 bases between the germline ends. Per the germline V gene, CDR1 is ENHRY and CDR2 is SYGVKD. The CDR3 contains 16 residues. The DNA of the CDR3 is TGTGCCATCAGTGAGTCGCCGCGGGGGACTAACTATGGCTACACCTTC. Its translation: CAISESPRGTNYGYTF.

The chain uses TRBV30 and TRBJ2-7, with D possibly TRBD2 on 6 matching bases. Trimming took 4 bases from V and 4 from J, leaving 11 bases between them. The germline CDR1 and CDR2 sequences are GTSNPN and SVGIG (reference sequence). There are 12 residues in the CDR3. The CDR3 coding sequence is TGTGCCTGGATGGGGGGTCGATACGAGCAGTACTTC. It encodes CAWMGGRYEQYF.

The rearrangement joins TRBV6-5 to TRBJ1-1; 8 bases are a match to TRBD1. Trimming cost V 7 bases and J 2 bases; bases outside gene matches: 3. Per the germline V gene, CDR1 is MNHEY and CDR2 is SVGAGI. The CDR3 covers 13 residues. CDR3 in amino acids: CASTDRGNTEAFF. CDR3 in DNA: TGTGCCAGCACAGACAGGGGTAACACTGAAGCTTTCTTT.

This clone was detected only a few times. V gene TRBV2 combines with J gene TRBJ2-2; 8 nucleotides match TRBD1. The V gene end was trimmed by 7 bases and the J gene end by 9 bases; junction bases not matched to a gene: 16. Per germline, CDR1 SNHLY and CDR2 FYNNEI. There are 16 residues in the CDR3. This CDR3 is CASIVVGQGAARELFF. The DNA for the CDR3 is TGTGCCAGCATCGTTGTGGGCCAGGGGGCGGCGAGGGAGCTGTTTTTT.

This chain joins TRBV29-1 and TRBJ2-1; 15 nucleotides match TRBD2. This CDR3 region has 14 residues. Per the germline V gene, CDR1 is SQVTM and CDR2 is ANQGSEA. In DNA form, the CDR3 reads TGCAGTGCCACCGGGACTAGCGGGGGGACTGAGCAGTTCTTC. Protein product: CSATGTSGGTEQFF.

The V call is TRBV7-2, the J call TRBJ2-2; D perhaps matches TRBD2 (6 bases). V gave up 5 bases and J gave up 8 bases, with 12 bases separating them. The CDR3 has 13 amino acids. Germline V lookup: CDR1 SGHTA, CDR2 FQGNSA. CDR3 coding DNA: TGTGCCAGCAGCGTAAACCTAGCGGGGGAGCTGTTTTTT. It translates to CASSVNLAGELFF.

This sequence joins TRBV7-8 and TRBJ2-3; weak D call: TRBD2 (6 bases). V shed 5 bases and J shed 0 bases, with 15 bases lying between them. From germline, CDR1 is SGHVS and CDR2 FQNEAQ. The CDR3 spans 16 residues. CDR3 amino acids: CASSNRLDPSTDTQYF. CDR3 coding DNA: TGTGCCAGCAGCAACCGACTAGACCCTAGCACAGATACGCAGTATTTT.

DNA for the CDR3: TGTGCCAGCAGCCTCCGTCCTACCGGGGAGCTGTTTTTT. As protein: CASSLRPTGELFF. V gene TRBV9 combines with J gene TRBJ2-2; unclear D gene. CDR1 is SGDLS, CDR2 YYNGEE, per germline. The germline V and J ends were trimmed by 4 bases and 5 bases, with 9 bases remaining between them. This CDR3 comprises 13 residues.

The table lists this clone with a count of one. Here the CDR3 DNA reads TGTGCCAGCAGACAACAGGGGTCCAGCTCCTACAATGAGCAGTTCTTC. It specifies CASRQQGSSSYNEQFF. The rearrangement joins TRBV7-9 to TRBJ2-1; 7 nucleotides line up with TRBD1. The V segment lost 6 bases and the J segment 0 bases; nucleotides outside the gene matches: 8. The CDR3 sequence is 16 residues long. Germline values: CDR1 SEHNR, CDR2 FQNEAQ (reference sequence).

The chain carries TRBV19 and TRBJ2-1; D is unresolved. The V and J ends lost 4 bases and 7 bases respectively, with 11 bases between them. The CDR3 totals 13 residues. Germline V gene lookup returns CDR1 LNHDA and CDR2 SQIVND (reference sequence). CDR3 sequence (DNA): TGTGCCAGTAGTACCTTTAACAGAAATGAGCAGTTCTTC. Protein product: CASSTFNRNEQFF.

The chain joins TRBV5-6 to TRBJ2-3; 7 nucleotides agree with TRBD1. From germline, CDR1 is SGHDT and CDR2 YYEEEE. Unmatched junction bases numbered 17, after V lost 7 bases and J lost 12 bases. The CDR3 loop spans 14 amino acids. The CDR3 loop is CASGGYSSGTDQYF. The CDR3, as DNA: TGTGCCAGCGGCGGCTACAGTTCGGGGACAGACCAGTATTTT. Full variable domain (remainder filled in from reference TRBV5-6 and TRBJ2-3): DAGVTQSPTHLIKTRGQQVTLRCSPKSGHDTVSWYQQALGQGPQFIFQYYEEEERQRGNFPDRFSGHQFPNYSSELNVNALLLGDSALYLCASGGYSSGTDQYFGPGTRLTVL.

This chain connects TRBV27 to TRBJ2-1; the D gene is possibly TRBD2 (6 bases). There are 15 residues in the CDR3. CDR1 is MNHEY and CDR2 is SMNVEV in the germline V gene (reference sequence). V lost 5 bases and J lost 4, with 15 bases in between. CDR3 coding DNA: TGTGCCAGCAGTATCGGGAGTTGGGCATACAATGAGCAGTTCTTC. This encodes CASSIGSWAYNEQFF.

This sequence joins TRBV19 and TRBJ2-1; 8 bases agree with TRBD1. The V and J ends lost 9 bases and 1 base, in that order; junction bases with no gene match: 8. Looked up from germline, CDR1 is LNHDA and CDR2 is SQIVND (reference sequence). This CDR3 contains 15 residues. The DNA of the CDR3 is TGTGCCAGACCGATCCGGGACAGGTCCTACAATGAGCAGTTCTTC. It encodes CARPIRDRSYNEQFF.

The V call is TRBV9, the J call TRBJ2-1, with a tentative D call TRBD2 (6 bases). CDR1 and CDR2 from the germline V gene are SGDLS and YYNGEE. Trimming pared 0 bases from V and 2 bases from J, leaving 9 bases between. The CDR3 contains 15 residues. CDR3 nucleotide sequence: TGTGCCAGCAGCGTAGATGGCGGGACCTACAATGAGCAGTTCTTC. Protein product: CASSVDGGTYNEQFF.

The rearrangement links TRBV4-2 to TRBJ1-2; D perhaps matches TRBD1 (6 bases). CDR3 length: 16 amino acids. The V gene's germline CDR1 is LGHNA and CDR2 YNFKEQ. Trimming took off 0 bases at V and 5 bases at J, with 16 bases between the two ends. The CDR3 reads CASSQDLGAPKYGYTF. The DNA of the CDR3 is TGTGCCAGCAGCCAAGATTTGGGGGCCCCGAAATATGGCTACACCTTC.

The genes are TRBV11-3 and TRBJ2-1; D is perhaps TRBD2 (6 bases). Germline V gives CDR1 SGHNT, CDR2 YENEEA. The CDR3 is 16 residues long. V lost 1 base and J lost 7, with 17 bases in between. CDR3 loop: CASSLALTSNVNEQFF. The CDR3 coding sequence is TGTGCCAGCAGCTTAGCGCTAACTAGCAACGTGAATGAGCAGTTCTTC. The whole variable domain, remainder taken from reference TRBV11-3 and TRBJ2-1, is EAGVVQSPRYKIIEKKQPVAFWCNPISGHNTLYWYLQNLGQGPELLIRYENEEAVDDSQLPKDRFSAERLKGVDSTLKIQPAELGDSAVYLCASSLALTSNVNEQFFGPGTRLTVL.

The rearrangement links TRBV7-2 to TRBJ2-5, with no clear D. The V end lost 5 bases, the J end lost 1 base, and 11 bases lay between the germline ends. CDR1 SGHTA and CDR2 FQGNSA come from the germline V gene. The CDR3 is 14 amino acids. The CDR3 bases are TGTGCCAGCAGCCCTCACATGGCCCAAGAGACCCAGTACTTC. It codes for CASSPHMAQETQYF.

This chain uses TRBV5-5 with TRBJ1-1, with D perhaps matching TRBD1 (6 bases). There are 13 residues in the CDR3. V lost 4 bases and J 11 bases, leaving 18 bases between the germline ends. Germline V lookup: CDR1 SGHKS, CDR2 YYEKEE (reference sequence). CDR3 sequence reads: CASSPGDRDNAFF. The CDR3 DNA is TGTGCCAGCAGCCCCGGTGACCGGGACAATGCTTTCTTT.

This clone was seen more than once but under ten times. The CDR3 sequence is CASSRGTGYGGELFF. DNA for the CDR3: TGTGCCAGCAGTCGCGGGACAGGGTACGGCGGGGAGCTGTTTTTT. The rearrangement uses TRBV6-1 and TRBJ2-2; 9 nucleotides line up with TRBD1. The CDR3 extends over 15 amino acids. Germline V gene lookup returns CDR1 MNHNS and CDR2 SASEGT. Trimming at V came to 5 bases and at J to 7 bases, leaving 8 bases not matched to a gene.

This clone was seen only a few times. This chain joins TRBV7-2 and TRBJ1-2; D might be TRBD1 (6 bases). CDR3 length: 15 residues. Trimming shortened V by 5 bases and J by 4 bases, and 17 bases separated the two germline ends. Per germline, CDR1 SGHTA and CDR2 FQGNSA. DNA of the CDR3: TGTGCCAGCAGCCCTAGGCCAACAGGGACCTATGGCTACACCTTC. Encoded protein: CASSPRPTGTYGYTF.

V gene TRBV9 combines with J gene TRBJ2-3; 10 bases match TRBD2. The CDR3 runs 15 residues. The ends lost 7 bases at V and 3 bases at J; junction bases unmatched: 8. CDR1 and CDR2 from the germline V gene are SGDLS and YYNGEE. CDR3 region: CASADSGLATDTQYF. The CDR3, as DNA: TGTGCCAGCGCCGATTCGGGACTAGCGACAGATACGCAGTATTTT.

The CDR3 DNA reads as TGCGCCAGCAGCTGGACAGGGGAGAATGAGCAGTTCTTC. Encoded protein: CASSWTGENEQFF. The V and J genes are TRBV5-1 and TRBJ2-1; 9 bases fit TRBD1. V shed 3 bases and J 7 bases; nucleotides not matched to a gene: 2. The CDR3 is 13 amino acids. The germline CDR1 and CDR2 sequences are SGHRS and YFSETQ.

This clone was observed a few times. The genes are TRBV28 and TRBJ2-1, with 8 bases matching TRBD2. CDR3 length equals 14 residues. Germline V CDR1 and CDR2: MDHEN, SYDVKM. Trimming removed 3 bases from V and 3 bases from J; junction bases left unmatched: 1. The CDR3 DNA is TGTGCCAGCAGTTTCGGGGGGGTCTACAATGAGCAGTTCTTC. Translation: CASSFGGVYNEQFF.